The 32 T cell receptor beta chains reported below all come from one sample, sequenced in a study of CD8+CD57+ T cells in acquired aplastic anemia. TCR beta VDJ combinations and CDR3 sequences were profiled from genomic DNA. From the reads, TCRdb called clonotypes with MiXCR, one entry per CDR3 protein. The sample has about 180,000 distinct CDR3 sequences; around half are singletons. The sample was sorted CD4+, CD8+, or CD8+CD57+ T cells (not recorded which) from PBMCs. The receptors stem from a human donor in good health.

The V call is TRBV20-1, the J call TRBJ2-7; 10 nucleotides align to TRBD2. The CDR3 runs 14 residues. Germline trimming cut 1 base from V and 3 bases from J; bases unmatched to any gene: 3. Germline CDR1 and CDR2: DFQATT and SNEGSKA (reference sequence). DNA for the CDR3: TGCAGTGCTAGAGCCCGGACTAGCGGCTACGAGCAGTACTTC. Its translation: CSARARTSGYEQYF.

This clonotype was seen many times. The chain joins TRBV5-8 to TRBJ2-5, with 9 bases matching TRBD1. The length of the CDR3 is 15 residues. Germline trimming cut 4 bases from V and 1 base from J; bases unmatched to any gene: 5. Germline CDR1 and CDR2: SGHTS and YDEGEE. CDR3 sequence: CASSRTGDSQETQYF. The CDR3 DNA sequence: TGTGCCAGCAGCAGGACAGGGGACTCCCAAGAGACCCAGTACTTC.

Worth noting for this clonotype: This may stem from a read error, because a much larger clone lies one nucleotide away. The rearrangement joins TRBV6-1 to TRBJ2-3; 11 positions match TRBD2. CDR1 is MNHNS and CDR2 is SASEGT in the germline V gene. The CDR3 runs 13 residues. V gave up 5 bases and J gave up 10 bases; unmatched junction bases: 5. The CDR3 protein is CASSPGTSGPQYF. CDR3 DNA sequence: TGTGCCAGCAGTCCCGGGACTAGCGGACCGCAGTATTTT.

This clonotype was counted a few times. CDR3 nucleotide sequence: TGCGCCAGCAGTGAGTCGGACAGGGAGGATGAAAAACTGTTTTTT. This translates into CASSESDREDEKLFF. The V call is TRBV10-1, the J call TRBJ1-4, with TRBD1 identical over 8 bases. The trim removed 0 bases at V and 6 bases at J, leaving 3 bases unmatched. Per the germline V gene, CDR1 is WNHNN and CDR2 is SYGVQD (reference sequence). This CDR3 has 15 amino acids.

In its sample, this clonotype was seen many times. This sequence joins TRBV29-1 and TRBJ2-1, with 8 bases lining up with TRBD2. CDR1 is SQVTM, CDR2 ANQGSEA, per germline. Trimming cost V 6 bases and J 4 bases; bases outside gene matches: 8. CDR3 length equals 14 residues. The CDR3 region has the DNA TGCAGCGTCCGCTCTAGCGGGTCTTACAATGAGCAGTTCTTC. It translates to CSVRSSGSYNEQFF.

V and J are TRBV25-1 and TRBJ2-5; 10 nucleotides agree with TRBD1. The CDR3 consists of 15 residues. V lost 6 bases and J lost 5; bases outside the gene matches: 9. Germline CDR1 is MGHDK and CDR2 is SYGVNS. CDR3 sequence: CASSHRGTGDETQYF. The CDR3 DNA reads TGTGCCAGCAGCCACCGGGGGACAGGGGACGAGACCCAGTACTTC.

V usage is TRBV18 and J usage is TRBJ1-2; 7 bases fit TRBD1. Unmatched junction bases numbered 6, after V lost 3 bases and J lost 8 bases. This CDR3 spans 13 amino acids. Germline loops: CDR1 KGHSH, CDR2 LQKENI. The CDR3 reads CASSPTTGQGYTF. CDR3 DNA sequence: TGTGCCAGCTCACCGACGACAGGGCAGGGCTACACCTTC.

The chain recombines TRBV10-3 with TRBJ1-1; TRBD1 agrees at 7 bases. The CDR3 spans 13 residues. Per the germline V gene, CDR1 is ENHRY and CDR2 is SYGVKD. J lost 2 bases, V lost 6 bases, and 3 bases had no gene match. The CDR3 DNA sequence: TGTGCCATCAGGACAGGGATAAACACTGAAGCTTTCTTT. Protein: CAIRTGINTEAFF.

Many counts were recorded for this clonotype. The V gene is TRBV15, the J gene TRBJ1-2, with D unclear. Deletions cut 6 bases from V and 4 bases from J, with 9 bases between. The germline gives CDR1 LNHNV, CDR2 YYDKDF (reference sequence). The CDR3 is made up of 12 amino acids. CDR3 in DNA: TGTGCCACCAGGGACCTCCGCTATGGCTACACCTTC. It translates to CATRDLRYGYTF.

V gene TRBV29-1 combines with J gene TRBJ1-1; no reliable D call. The germline V and J ends were trimmed by 4 bases and 0 bases, with 9 bases remaining between them. CDR1 and CDR2 (germline): SQVTM, ANQGSEA. The CDR3 covers 13 residues. Here the CDR3 reads CSVVTFMNTEAFF. The CDR3 DNA sequence: TGCAGCGTTGTAACCTTTATGAACACTGAAGCTTTCTTT.

The chain links TRBV20-1 to TRBJ1-2; D perhaps matches TRBD1 (6 bases). The germline V gene encodes CDR1 DFQATT and CDR2 SNEGSKA (reference sequence). Between the trimmed V and J ends, which lost 0 bases and 8 bases, there was a span of 19 bases. The CDR3 runs 15 residues. The CDR3 DNA reads as TGCAGTGCTAGAGATGGGCACCGGATTGGGGGCGGCTACACCTTC. Translating it yields CSARDGHRIGGGYTF.

This sequence joins TRBV6-6 and TRBJ1-1; D gene uncertain. Per germline, CDR1 MNHNY and CDR2 SVGAGI (reference sequence). V lost 11 bases to trimming and J lost 3 bases, with 13 bases between them. The CDR3 is 12 amino acids. CDR3 bases: TGTGCCGTCCGGCCATCCCACACTGAAGCTTTCTTT. Protein sequence: CAVRPSHTEAFF.

This rearrangement joins TRBV25-1 to TRBJ2-3; D is unresolved. This CDR3 is built from 15 residues. V dropped 1 base and J dropped 6 bases, with 14 bases sitting between them. CDR1 and CDR2 from the germline V gene are MGHDK and SYGVNS. CDR3 region: CASSELGPVRDTQYF. The CDR3 DNA is TGTGCCAGCAGTGAATTAGGGCCGGTCCGTGATACGCAGTATTTT.

This clonotype was observed at least ten times. The chain combines TRBV10-2 with TRBJ2-7; D call uncertain. The CDR3 extends over 15 amino acids. V gave up 5 bases and J gave up 4 bases, with 18 bases separating them. Germline V gives CDR1 WSHSY, CDR2 SAAADI. This chain's CDR3 is CASSPEGRVGYEQYF. CDR3 in DNA: TGCGCCAGCAGTCCCGAAGGTAGGGTAGGTTACGAGCAGTACTTC.

This clonotype has just a few counts. Possible read error: a much larger clone is one base away. V gene TRBV12-3 or TRBV12-4 combines with J gene TRBJ1-6, with D unresolved. CDR3 length: 17 residues. The CDR3 coding sequence is TGTGCCAGCAGTTTCCCTGCGGGAGGCTCCTATAATTCACCCCCCCACTTT. Protein: CASSFPAGGSYNSPPHF.

This clonotype has ten or more counts. The chain couples TRBV20-1 to TRBJ1-6; possible D gene TRBD1, 6 bases. V was trimmed by 2 bases and J by 7 bases, leaving 15 bases between them. This CDR3 contains 15 residues. Germline CDR1 DFQATT, CDR2 SNEGSKA (reference sequence). The CDR3 is CSARTKQGGNSPLHF. The CDR3 DNA follows: TGCAGTGCTAGAACCAAACAGGGTGGGAATTCACCCCTCCACTTT.

Regarding this clonotype: This could be a read error, since a much larger clone is one nucleotide away. CDR3 nucleotides: TGCAGTGCGGGGGTTAGGCAAGAGGCCCAGTACTTC. It is translated as CSAGVRQEAQYF. The V call is TRBV20-1, the J call TRBJ2-5; D could derive from TRBD1 or TRBD2 (5 bases each). Germline-derived CDR1 and CDR2 are DFQATT and SNEGSKA (reference sequence). The CDR3 has 12 residues.

The genes are TRBV9 and TRBJ2-5, with 7 bases aligning to TRBD2. With 4 bases clipped from V and 5 bases from J, the junction kept 8 bases outside the gene matches. The germline gives CDR1 SGDLS, CDR2 YYNGEE. The CDR3 covers 14 residues. The DNA for the CDR3 is TGTGCCAGCAGCCCCGGGACTACCAGGGAGACCCAGTACTTC. It translates to CASSPGTTRETQYF.

This clonotype was seen ten or more times. The genes are TRBV6-1 and TRBJ2-2; D is unresolved. The V gene's germline CDR1 is MNHNS and CDR2 SASEGT. Trimming removed 2 bases from V and 0 bases from J, with 10 bases in between. The CDR3 is 16 amino acids. The CDR3 DNA reads TGTGCCAGCAGTGAACCCAGGATAACGAACACCGGGGAGCTGTTTTTT. Its protein is CASSEPRITNTGELFF.

This clonotype was observed a handful of times. V gene TRBV10-2 combines with J gene TRBJ1-2; weak D call: TRBD1 (6 bases). Trimming shortened V by 5 bases and J by 4 bases, and 20 bases separated the two germline ends. Germline loops: CDR1 WSHSY, CDR2 SAAADI. There are 16 residues in the CDR3. CDR3 in DNA: TGCGCCAGCAGTACTTGGGGGGGGCCGGACCTCTATGGCTACACCTTC. This encodes CASSTWGGPDLYGYTF.

The rearrangement uses TRBV19 and TRBJ2-3; maybe TRBD1 (6 bases). V dropped 4 bases and J dropped 3 bases, with 11 bases sitting between them. Germline CDR1 is LNHDA and CDR2 is SQIVND (reference sequence). This CDR3 comprises 14 residues. CDR3 bases: TGTGCCAGTAGTAACTACAGGGTAACAGATACGCAGTATTTT. Translation gives CASSNYRVTDTQYF.

The rearrangement links TRBV15 to TRBJ1-3; the match to TRBD1 covers 7 bases. CDR3 length equals 14 residues. The germline V gene has CDR1 LNHNV and CDR2 YYDKDF (reference sequence). V lost 7 bases and J lost 1; bases outside the gene matches: 4. This CDR3 reads CATTDRVSGNTIYF. The CDR3 bases are TGTGCCACCACCGACAGGGTTTCTGGAAACACCATATATTTT.

Many counts were recorded for this clonotype. The chain links TRBV20-1 to TRBJ2-7, with 7 bases fitting TRBD2. V shed 3 bases, J shed 0 bases, and the junction held 8 bases outside the gene matches. The CDR3 consists of 15 residues. The germline gives CDR1 DFQATT, CDR2 SNEGSKA (reference sequence). CDR3: CSASPFRGSSYEQYF. The CDR3, as DNA: TGCAGTGCTAGCCCCTTTCGCGGGAGCTCCTACGAGCAGTACTTC.

This clonotype has a handful of counts. The chain employs TRBV4-1 and TRBJ2-3; TRBD1 matches 8 bases. Looked up from germline, CDR1 is MGHRA and CDR2 is YSYEKL. This CDR3 comprises 16 residues. V dropped 0 bases and J dropped 2; count of bases not matched to a gene: 4. This CDR3 is CASSQETGGNTDTQYF. CDR3 nucleotide sequence: TGCGCCAGCAGCCAAGAAACAGGGGGTAACACAGATACGCAGTATTTT.

The chain carries TRBV5-1 and TRBJ2-6; D possibly matches TRBD1 or TRBD2 (6 bases each). V was clipped by 4 bases and J by 2 bases, with 7 bases between them. Germline assignment: CDR1 SGHRS and CDR2 YFSETQ. The CDR3 spans 14 residues. CDR3 nucleotides: TGCGCCAGCAGCAGGGGGGCTGGGGCCAACGTCCTGACTTTC. This gives the protein CASSRGAGANVLTF.

J is TRBJ2-5 and V is TRBV5-1; D tentatively fits TRBD1 or TRBD2 (7 bases each). There are 13 residues in the CDR3. The V and J ends lost 2 bases and 9 bases respectively, with 14 bases between them. Looked up from germline, CDR1 is SGHRS and CDR2 is YFSETQ. In DNA form, the CDR3 reads TGCGCCAGCAGCTTACAGGGGAGGGAGGCCCAGTACTTC. Amino acids: CASSLQGREAQYF.

This clonotype showed up just a few times. A read error may produce the germline difference seen at one junction end. CDR3: CSASNLVDGTRDF. DNA for the CDR3: TGCAGTGCTAGTAATCTCGTGGACGGGACGAGAGACTTT. The genes are TRBV20-1 and TRBJ1-6; D possibly corresponds to TRBD1 (5 bases). This CDR3 is built from 13 residues. The germline V gene encodes CDR1 DFQATT and CDR2 SNEGSKA (reference sequence).

The rearrangement joins TRBV10-3 to TRBJ2-2; no clear D. The CDR3 loop spans 14 amino acids. V was shortened by 4 bases and J by 2 bases, with 8 bases between the two germline ends. Germline V gene lookup returns CDR1 ENHRY and CDR2 SYGVKD. The CDR3 loop reads CAISGTHNTGELFF. Written as DNA, the CDR3 is TGTGCCATCAGTGGTACACATAACACCGGGGAGCTGTTTTTT.

This clonotype has only a few counts. The chain employs TRBV10-3 and TRBJ2-1, with TRBD2 matching 8 bases. Germline V gene data show CDR1 as ENHRY and CDR2 as SYGVKD. The J segment lost 6 bases and the V segment lost 10 bases, leaving 20 bases of the junction unmatched. The CDR3 has 17 amino acids. In nucleotides, the CDR3 is TGTGCCAGCGGATCAGGGACTAGGGCTTTTGTGGGCAATGAGCAGTTCTTC. Residues: CASGSGTRAFVGNEQFF.

The V call is TRBV10-2, the J call TRBJ2-7, with TRBD1 matching 7 bases. Germline lookup yields CDR1 WSHSY and CDR2 SAAADI. J gave up 3 bases and V 4 bases, and 3 bases lay outside the gene matches. This CDR3 comprises 13 residues. The CDR3 protein is CASSGNRGYEQYF. For the CDR3, the DNA is TGCGCCAGCAGTGGTAACAGGGGCTACGAGCAGTACTTC.

The chain recombines TRBV7-1 with TRBJ2-7; TRBD1 matches 10 bases. TRBV7-1 is an ORF, with its function uncertain. J gave up 6 bases and V 2 bases, and 13 bases lay outside the gene matches. This CDR3 has 17 residues. The CDR3 sequence: CASSSPSPGQGSSEQYF. CDR3 sequence (DNA): TGTGCCAGCAGCTCACCTTCGCCGGGACAGGGGTCGAGCGAGCAGTACTTC.

The chain has TRBV15 and TRBJ2-3; 7 bases map to TRBD1. This CDR3 has 16 amino acids. Per the germline V gene, CDR1 is LNHNV and CDR2 is YYDKDF (reference sequence). V trimming: 4 bases; J trimming: 2 bases; junction bases outside the gene matches: 9. The CDR3 DNA is TGTGCCACCAGCATAGACAGGGCAGCGGTCACAGATACGCAGTATTTT. Its translation: CATSIDRAAVTDTQYF.